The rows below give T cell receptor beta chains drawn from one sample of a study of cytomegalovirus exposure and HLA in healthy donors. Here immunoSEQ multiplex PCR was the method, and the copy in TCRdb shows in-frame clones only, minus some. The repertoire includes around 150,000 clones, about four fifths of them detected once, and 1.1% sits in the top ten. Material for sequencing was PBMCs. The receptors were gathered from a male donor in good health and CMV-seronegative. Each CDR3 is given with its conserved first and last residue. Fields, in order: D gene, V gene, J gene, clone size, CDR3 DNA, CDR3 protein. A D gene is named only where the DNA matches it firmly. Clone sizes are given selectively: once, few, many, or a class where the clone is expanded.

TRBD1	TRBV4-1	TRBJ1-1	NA	TGCGCCAGCAGCCAAGCCCAGGGGGTGAACACTGAAGCTTTCTTT	CASSQAQGVNTEAFF
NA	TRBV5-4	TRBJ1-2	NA	TGTGCCAGCAGCCTTACCGGGGAGGGGAGCGGCTACACCTTC	CASSLTGEGSGYTF
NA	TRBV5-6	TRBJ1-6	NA	TGTGCCAGCAGACTTAGAGGTTCACCCCTCCACTTT	CASRLRGSPLHF
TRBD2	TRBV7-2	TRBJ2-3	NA	TGTGCCAGCAACTCGGGGGGCTCAGCGGGGGTCGATATGGGAGATACGCAGTATTTT	CASNSGGSAGVDMGDTQYF
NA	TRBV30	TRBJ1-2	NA	TGTGCCTGGAGTGTAGAGCTGAACGGCTACACCTTC	CAWSVELNGYTF
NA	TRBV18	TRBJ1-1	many	TGTGCCAGCTCACCGGCGGGGGACACTGAAGCTTTCTTT	CASSPAGDTEAFF
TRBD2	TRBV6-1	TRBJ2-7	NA	TGTGCCAGCAGCGAGGGATTAGGGAGGGACGAGCAGTACTTC	CASSEGLGRDEQYF
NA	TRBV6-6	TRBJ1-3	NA	TGTGCCAGCAGTGACACAGGTGCCGAGGGAAACACCATATATTTT	CASSDTGAEGNTIYF
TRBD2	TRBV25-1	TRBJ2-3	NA	TGTGCCAGCAGTGCCTCCCCCGGGACTAGCGGGGGTACAGATACGCAGTATTTT	CASSASPGTSGGTDTQYF
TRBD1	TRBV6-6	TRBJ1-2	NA	TGTGCCAGCAATCGACAGGGTAATGGCTACACCTTC	CASNRQGNGYTF
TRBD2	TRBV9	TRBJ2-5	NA	TGTGCCAGCACCACAGCGGGGGGGCGGGGAGGGACCCAGTACTTC	CASTTAGGRGGTQYF
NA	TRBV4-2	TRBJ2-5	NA	TGTGCCAGCAGCCAAGGGGAGCAAGAGACCCAGTACTTC	CASSQGEQETQYF
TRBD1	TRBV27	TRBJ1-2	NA	TGTGCCAGCAGTTTAACCCGAGACAGGGTCTATGGCTACACCTTC	CASSLTRDRVYGYTF
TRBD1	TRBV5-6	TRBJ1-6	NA	TGTGCCAGCAGCCTCGGACAGGGGAATTCACCCCTCCACTTT	CASSLGQGNSPLHF
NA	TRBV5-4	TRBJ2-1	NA	TGTGCCAGCGCCCCCGAGAGACTACATGAGCAGTTCTTC	CASAPERLHEQFF
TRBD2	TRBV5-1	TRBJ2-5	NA	TGCGCCAGCAGCACTTCTAGCGGGGGAGCAAAGACCCAGTACTTC	CASSTSSGGAKTQYF
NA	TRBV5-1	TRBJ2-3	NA	TGCGCCAGCAGGGAGGGAGATACGCAGTATTTT	CASREGDTQYF
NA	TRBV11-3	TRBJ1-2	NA	TGTGCCAGCAGCCCTCAGATAGGGAGTAACTATGGCTACACCTTC	CASSPQIGSNYGYTF
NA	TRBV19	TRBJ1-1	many	TGTGCCAGTAGTATTATGAGGTCGGGGGGAAACACTGAAGCTTTCTTT	CASSIMRSGGNTEAFF
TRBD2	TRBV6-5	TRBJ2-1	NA	TGTGCCAGCAGCAACCTAGCGGGGGGGCTGAATGAGCAGTTCTTC	CASSNLAGGLNEQFF
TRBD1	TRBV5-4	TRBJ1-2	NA	TGTGCCAGCAGCAAGGGACAGGACTATGGCTACACCTTC	CASSKGQDYGYTF
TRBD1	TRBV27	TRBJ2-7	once	TGTGCCAGCAGTCTCCGGACAGGGATCGAGCAGTACTTC	CASSLRTGIEQYF
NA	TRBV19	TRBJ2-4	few	TGTGCCAGTAGTACGGACTGGTACAAAAACATTCAGTACTTC	CASSTDWYKNIQYF
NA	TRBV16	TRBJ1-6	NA	TGTGCCAGCACCTATCAGAGGGCAGACTCACCCCTCCACTTT	CASTYQRADSPLHF
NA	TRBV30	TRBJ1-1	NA	TGTGCCGGGAGTCCGATCGGGGCTGAAGCTTTCTTT	CAGSPIGAEAFF
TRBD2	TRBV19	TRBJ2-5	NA	TGTGCCAGTAGTATGCGGGGCGGGGGCCAAGAGACCCAGTACTTC	CASSMRGGGQETQYF
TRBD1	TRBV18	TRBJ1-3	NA	TGTGCCAGCTCACCGGGACAGGGGGCGTCTGGAAACACCATATATTTT	CASSPGQGASGNTIYF
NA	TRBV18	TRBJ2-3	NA	TGTGCCAGCTCAACGACGGGACAAATTAGCACAGATACGCAGTATTTT	CASSTTGQISTDTQYF
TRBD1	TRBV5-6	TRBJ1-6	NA	TGTGCCAGCAGCTTGGCTAGGACAGGGAATTCACCCCTCCACTTT	CASSLARTGNSPLHF
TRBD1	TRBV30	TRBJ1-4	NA	TGTGCCTGGAGTGTATCAGCAGGGGGGAATGAAAAACTGTTTTTT	CAWSVSAGGNEKLFF
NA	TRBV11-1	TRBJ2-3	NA	TGTGCCAGCAGCCCCGGGACTGCACGACATACGCAGTATTTT	CASSPGTARHTQYF
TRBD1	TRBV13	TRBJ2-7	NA	TGTGCCAGCAGCGGACAGGGGCGACCCTACGAGCAGTACTTC	CASSGQGRPYEQYF
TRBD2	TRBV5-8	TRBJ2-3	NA	TGTGCCAGCAGCTTGAGCGCGACTAGCGGTGGGGAAGATACGCAGTATTTT	CASSLSATSGGEDTQYF
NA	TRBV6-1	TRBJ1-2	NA	TGTGCCAGTTCCGGAGGCTATGGCTACACCTTC	CASSGGYGYTF
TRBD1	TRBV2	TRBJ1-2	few	TGTGCCAGCCACTCCTCGGACAGGCGGCTGTACGGCTACACCTTC	CASHSSDRRLYGYTF
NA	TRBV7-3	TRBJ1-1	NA	TGTGCCAGCAGCTCCAGGGGTGGACGGGTGAACACTGAAGCTTTCTTT	CASSSRGGRVNTEAFF
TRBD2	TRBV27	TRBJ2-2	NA	TGTGCCAGCAGTTTAATTGGGGGGGCCGGGGAGCTGTTTTTT	CASSLIGGAGELFF
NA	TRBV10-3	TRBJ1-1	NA	TGTGCCATCGCCGGGCGGGTAATGGACACTGAAGCTTTCTTT	CAIAGRVMDTEAFF
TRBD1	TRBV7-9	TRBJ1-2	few	TGTGCCAGCAGCTCCGGACAGGGGCGAACTAACTATGGCTACACCTTC	CASSSGQGRTNYGYTF
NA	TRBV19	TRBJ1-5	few	TGTGCCAGTAGTATCAGGGAACAACAGCCCCAGCATTTT	CASSIREQQPQHF